Listed below are T cell receptor beta chains from one sample, sequenced in a study of Graves' ophthalmopathy and Graves' hyperthyroidism. TCRdb re-analysed the multiplex PCR reads in MiXCR, keeping a single row per CDR3 protein. The sample lists about 210,000 distinct CDR3 sequences; over 25% were seen once. Sequencing was carried out using peripheral blood. The receptors were sampled from a man aged 50-60 years with Graves' ophthalmopathy. CDR3s include the opening cysteine and the closing phenylalanine or tryptophan. The order of the fields is CDR3 protein, CDR3 DNA, V gene, clone size, D gene, J gene. D genes are given only for firm matches. Rows may omit the clone size; those that give it use once, few, many or a size class.

CSVITSRPGQGSGSSYEQYF | TGCAGCGTCATTACATCTCGTCCGGGACAGGGTAGCGGGAGCTCCTACGAGCAGTACTTC | TRBV29-1 | many | - | TRBJ2-7
CASSQEKAAIAYEQYF | TGCGCCAGCAGCCAAGAGAAGGCGGCCATAGCCTACGAGCAGTACTTC | TRBV4-1 | - | - | TRBJ2-7
CASSFGARGGTEAFF | TGTGCCAGCAGTTTCGGGGCGCGCGGCGGCACTGAAGCTTTCTTT | TRBV28 | - | - | TRBJ1-1
CSVQRGYEQYF | TGCAGCGTACAGCGGGGGTACGAGCAGTACTTC | TRBV29-1 | few | TRBD2 | TRBJ2-7
CASRPGQGGYGYTF | TGTGCCAGCAGACCCGGACAGGGCGGCTATGGCTACACCTTC | TRBV7-2 | many | TRBD1 | TRBJ1-2
CASSLSGTGNTIYF | TGTGCCAGCAGCTTATCAGGGACAGGAAACACCATATATTTT | TRBV7-8 | many | - | TRBJ1-3
CASGKSRGSEQYF | TGTGCCAGCGGAAAGTCACGGGGCTCCGAGCAGTACTTC | TRBV2 | - | - | TRBJ2-7
CASSIGHLNQPQHF | TGTGCCAGTAGTATAGGGCACCTCAATCAGCCCCAGCATTTT | TRBV19 | many | - | TRBJ1-5
CASSPREGSYEQYF | TGCGCCAGCAGCCCTAGAGAAGGGTCCTACGAGCAGTACTTC | TRBV4-1 | - | - | TRBJ2-7
CASSYRTSGRLIYEQYF | TGTGCCAGCAGTTATCGGACTAGCGGGAGGCTAATCTACGAGCAGTACTTC | TRBV6-2/TRBV6-3 | - | TRBD2 | TRBJ2-7
CASSLNPGGPEQYF | TGTGCCAGCAGCTTAAACCCCGGGGGCCCCGAGCAGTACTTC | TRBV12-3/TRBV12-4 | - | - | TRBJ2-7
CASSPPGGVLAKNIQYF | TGTGCCAGCAGTCCCCCGGGGGGGGTTCTAGCCAAAAACATTCAGTACTTC | TRBV12-3/TRBV12-4 | many | TRBD2 | TRBJ2-4
CASSHSGATLNTGELFF | TGTGCCAGCTCCCATAGCGGGGCTACGTTGAACACCGGGGAGCTGTTTTTT | TRBV18 | many | TRBD2 | TRBJ2-2
CASSWGGNQPQHF | TGTGCCAGCAGTTGGGGAGGCAATCAGCCCCAGCATTTT | TRBV28 | many | - | TRBJ1-5
CASSVQGVSNQPQHF | TGTGCCAGCAGCGTTCAGGGAGTCAGCAATCAGCCCCAGCATTTT | TRBV9 | many | - | TRBJ1-5
CAISEASLGHGYTF | TGTGCCATCAGTGAGGCCAGTTTGGGGCATGGCTACACCTTC | TRBV10-3 | - | - | TRBJ1-2
CSVEERDQGTYEQYF | TGCAGCGTTGAAGAGAGGGACCAGGGGACCTACGAGCAGTACTTC | TRBV29-1 | many | - | TRBJ2-7
CASSFKQTALNTEAFF | TGTGCCAGCAGTTTCAAACAGACCGCCTTGAACACTGAAGCTTTCTTT | TRBV28 | many | - | TRBJ1-1
CASGLLSSNYGYTF | TGTGCTAGTGGTTTGCTCAGTTCTAACTATGGCTACACCTTC | TRBV12-5 | - | - | TRBJ1-2
CASQRHQNTEAFF | TGTGCCTCGCAACGCCATCAGAACACTGAAGCTTTCTTT | TRBV30 | - | - | TRBJ1-1
CASSERGQETQYF | TGTGCCAGCAGTGAACGGGGCCAAGAGACCCAGTACTTC | TRBV2 | many | - | TRBJ2-5
CASRILASGMSGELFF | TGTGCCAGCCGTATCCTAGCTAGCGGGATGTCCGGGGAGCTGTTTTTT | TRBV7-8 | - | TRBD2 | TRBJ2-2
CSVDEQGREQYF | TGCAGCGTTGACGAACAGGGTCGCGAGCAGTACTTC | TRBV29-1 | many | - | TRBJ2-7
CASSQGVGTTGELFF | TGTGCCAGCAGCCAAGGAGTAGGGACCACCGGGGAGCTGTTTTTT | TRBV3-1 | many | - | TRBJ2-2
CSARNNDRHSGNTIYF | TGCAGTGCTAGAAACAACGACCGCCACTCTGGAAACACCATATATTTT | TRBV20-1 | many | - | TRBJ1-3
CSALRQGVREQYF | TGCAGTGCCCTTAGACAGGGGGTCCGCGAGCAGTACTTC | TRBV20-1 | many | TRBD1 | TRBJ2-7
CASRSQGERGYTF | TGTGCCAGCAGGTCACAGGGGGAACGGGGCTACACCTTC | TRBV6-5 | many | TRBD1 | TRBJ1-2
CASSLGRNTGELFF | TGTGCCAGCAGCCTCGGGCGGAACACCGGGGAGCTGTTTTTT | TRBV28 | many | - | TRBJ2-2
CSVVKGEQYF | TGCAGCGTTGTCAAGGGCGAGCAGTACTTC | TRBV29-1 | many | - | TRBJ2-7
CASSSDRYTDTQYF | TGTGCCAGCAGTTCCGACAGATACACAGATACGCAGTATTTT | TRBV12-3/TRBV12-4 | - | - | TRBJ2-3
CASRLRTPGETQYF | TGTGCCAGCAGACTCAGGACCCCCGGGGAGACCCAGTACTTC | TRBV6-1 | - | - | TRBJ2-5
CASSLPENYGYTF | TGTGCCAGCAGTTTACCGGAAAACTATGGCTACACCTTC | TRBV28 | many | - | TRBJ1-2
CASSYRQGNSPLHF | TGTGCCAGCAGTTACCGGCAGGGAAATTCACCCCTCCACTTT | TRBV6-5 | many | - | TRBJ1-6
CASKDRLKNIQYF | TGTGCCAGCAAAGACAGGCTCAAAAACATTCAGTACTTC | TRBV3-1 | many | - | TRBJ2-4
CASSLLISGGKVAGELFF | TGTGCCAGCAGCTTACTTATCAGCGGAGGGAAGGTGGCCGGGGAGCTGTTTTTT | TRBV7-9 | - | - | TRBJ2-2
CASSLGWGNEAHYGYTF | TGTGCCAGCAGTTTAGGGTGGGGGAATGAGGCCCACTATGGCTACACCTTC | TRBV6-2/TRBV6-3 | - | - | TRBJ1-2
CAWLGEVTEAFF | TGTGCCTGGTTGGGGGAGGTCACTGAAGCTTTCTTT | TRBV30 | many | - | TRBJ1-1
CASRPDRVGETQYF | TGTGCCAGCAGACCGGACAGGGTGGGAGAGACCCAGTACTTC | TRBV28 | - | TRBD1 | TRBJ2-5
CSAKQGAPNTEAFF | TGCAGTGCCAAACAGGGGGCGCCGAACACTGAAGCTTTCTTT | TRBV20-1 | - | TRBD1 | TRBJ1-1
CASKPTEISYEQYF | TGTGCCAGCAAACCGACGGAGATCTCCTACGAGCAGTACTTC | TRBV6-2/TRBV6-3 | - | - | TRBJ2-7
CSARVKLRSVYEQYF | TGCAGTGCTAGAGTGAAGCTTAGGAGCGTCTACGAGCAGTACTTC | TRBV20-1 | many | - | TRBJ2-7
CASSLRATDNYGYTF | TGTGCCAGCAGTTTACGTGCGACAGATAACTATGGCTACACCTTC | TRBV28 | - | - | TRBJ1-2
CASSLSAGWFQPQHF | TGTGCCAGCAGTTTATCAGCAGGGTGGTTTCAGCCCCAGCATTTT | TRBV27 | few | - | TRBJ1-5
CASSLTLRETQYF | TGTGCCAGCAGCTTAACTTTGCGAGAGACCCAGTACTTC | TRBV7-3 | many | - | TRBJ2-5
CASSPQAGKVTGELFF | TGCGCCAGCAGCCCCCAGGCAGGGAAGGTTACCGGGGAGCTGTTTTTT | TRBV4-3 | many | - | TRBJ2-2
CATSRGFGETEAFF | TGTGCCACCAGCAGAGGATTTGGGGAAACCGAAGCTTTCTTT | TRBV15 | many | - | TRBJ1-1
CASSLLTGESYNSPLHF | TGTGCCAGCAGTTTATTAACGGGGGAGTCCTATAATTCACCCCTCCACTTT | TRBV28 | - | - | TRBJ1-6
CASSEQSGTGETQYF | TGTGCCAGCAGTGAACAAAGTGGGACGGGAGAGACCCAGTACTTC | TRBV6-1 | - | - | TRBJ2-5